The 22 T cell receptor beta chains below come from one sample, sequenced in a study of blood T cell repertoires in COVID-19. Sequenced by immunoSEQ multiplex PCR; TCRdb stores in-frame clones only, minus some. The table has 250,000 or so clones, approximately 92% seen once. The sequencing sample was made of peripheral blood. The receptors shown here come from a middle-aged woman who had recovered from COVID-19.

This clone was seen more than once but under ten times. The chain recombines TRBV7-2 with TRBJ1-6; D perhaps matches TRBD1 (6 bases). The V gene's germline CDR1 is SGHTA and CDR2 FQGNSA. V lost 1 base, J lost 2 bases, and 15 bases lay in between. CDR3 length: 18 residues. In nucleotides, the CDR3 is TGTGCCAGCAGCTTAGTAATACGGGACATCGCCTATAATTCACCCCTCCACTTT. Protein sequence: CASSLVIRDIAYNSPLHF. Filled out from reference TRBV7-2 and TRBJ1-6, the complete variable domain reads GAGVSQSPSNKVTEKGKDVELRCDPISGHTALYWYRQSLGQGLEFLIYFQGNSAPDKSGLPSDRFSAERTGGSVSTLTIQRTQQEDSAVYLCASSLVIRDIAYNSPLHFGNGTRLTVT.

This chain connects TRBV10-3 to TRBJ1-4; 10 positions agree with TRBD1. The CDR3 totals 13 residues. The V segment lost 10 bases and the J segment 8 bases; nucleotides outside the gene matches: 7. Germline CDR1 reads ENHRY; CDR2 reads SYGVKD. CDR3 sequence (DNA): TGTGCCACCGCCGGGACAGGGGACGAAAAACTGTTTTTT. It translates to CATAGTGDEKLFF.

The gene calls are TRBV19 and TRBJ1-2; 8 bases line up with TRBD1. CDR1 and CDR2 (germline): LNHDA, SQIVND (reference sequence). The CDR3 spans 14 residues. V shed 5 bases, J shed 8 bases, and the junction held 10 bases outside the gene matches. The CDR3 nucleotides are TGTGCCAGTAGTCCCCGGACAGGGTCTATGGGCTACACCTTC. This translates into CASSPRTGSMGYTF.

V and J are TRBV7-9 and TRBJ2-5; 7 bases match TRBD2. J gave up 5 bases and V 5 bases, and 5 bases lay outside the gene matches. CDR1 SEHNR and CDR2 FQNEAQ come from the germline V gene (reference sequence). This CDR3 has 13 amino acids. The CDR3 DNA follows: TGTGCCAGCAGCCCGACTAGCCGTGAGACCCAGTACTTC. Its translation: CASSPTSRETQYF.

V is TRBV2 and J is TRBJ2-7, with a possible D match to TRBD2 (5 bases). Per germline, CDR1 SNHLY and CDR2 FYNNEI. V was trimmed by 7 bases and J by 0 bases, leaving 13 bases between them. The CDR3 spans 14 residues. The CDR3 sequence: CASKPRTVSYEQYF. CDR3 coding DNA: TGTGCCAGCAAGCCTCGGACTGTCTCCTACGAGCAGTACTTC.

CDR3 sequence reads: CATSEWTLNYGYTF. CDR3 coding DNA: TGTGCCACCAGTGAGTGGACACTTAACTATGGCTACACCTTC. The rearrangement joins TRBV24-1 to TRBJ1-2; D perhaps matches TRBD1 (5 bases). In germline, CDR1 is KGHDR, CDR2 SFDVKD. This CDR3 spans 14 amino acids. The ends were cut back, 4 bases at V and 1 base at J, with 9 bases in the middle.

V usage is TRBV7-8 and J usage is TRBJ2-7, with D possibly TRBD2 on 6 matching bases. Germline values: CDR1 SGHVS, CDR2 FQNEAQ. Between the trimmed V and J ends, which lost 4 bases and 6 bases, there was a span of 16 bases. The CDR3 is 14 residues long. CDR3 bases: TGTGCCAGCAGCTCCCGGGGGAGCCCTCGCGAGCAGTACGTC. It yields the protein CASSSRGSPREQYV.

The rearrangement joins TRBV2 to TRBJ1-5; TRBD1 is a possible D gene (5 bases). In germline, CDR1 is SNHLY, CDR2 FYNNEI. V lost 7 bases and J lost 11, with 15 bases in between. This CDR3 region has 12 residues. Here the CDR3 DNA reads TGTGCCAGCACCGAACCAGGGCTCGCCCAGCATTTT. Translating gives CASTEPGLAQHF.

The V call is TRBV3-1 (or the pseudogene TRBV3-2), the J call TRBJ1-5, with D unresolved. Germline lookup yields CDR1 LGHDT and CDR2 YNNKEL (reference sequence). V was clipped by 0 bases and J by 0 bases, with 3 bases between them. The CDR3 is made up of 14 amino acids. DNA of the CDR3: TGTGCCAGCAGCCAAGATATTAGCAATCAGCCCCAGCATTTT. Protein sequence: CASSQDISNQPQHF.

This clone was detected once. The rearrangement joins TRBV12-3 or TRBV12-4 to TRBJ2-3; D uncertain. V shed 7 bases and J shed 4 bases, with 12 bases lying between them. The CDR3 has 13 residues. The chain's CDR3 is CASNLSEADTQYF. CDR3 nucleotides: TGTGCCAGCAACCTCAGTGAGGCAGATACGCAGTATTTT.

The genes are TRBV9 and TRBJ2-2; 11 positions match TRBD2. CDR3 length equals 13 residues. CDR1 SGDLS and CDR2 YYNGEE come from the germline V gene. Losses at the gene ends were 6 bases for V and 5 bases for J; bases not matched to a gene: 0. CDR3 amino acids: CASTSGGTGELFF. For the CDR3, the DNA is TGTGCCAGCACTAGCGGGGGGACCGGGGAGCTGTTTTTT.

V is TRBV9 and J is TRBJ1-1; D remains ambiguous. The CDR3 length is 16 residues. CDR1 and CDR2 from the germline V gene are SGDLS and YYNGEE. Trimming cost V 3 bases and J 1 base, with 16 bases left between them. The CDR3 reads CASSAGRGQPNTEAFF. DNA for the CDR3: TGTGCCAGCAGCGCAGGCCGCGGGCAGCCGAACACTGAAGCTTTCTTT.

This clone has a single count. DNA for the CDR3: TGTGCCAGCACCCCGTGGCGGCGGGGGAACACCGGGGAGCTGTTTTTT. This encodes CASTPWRRGNTGELFF. The chain recombines TRBV7-9 with TRBJ2-2; a weak D match, TRBD2 (6 bases). This CDR3 region has 16 residues. Between the trimmed V and J ends, which lost 7 bases and 1 base, there was a span of 16 bases. Per germline, CDR1 SEHNR and CDR2 FQNEAQ (reference sequence).

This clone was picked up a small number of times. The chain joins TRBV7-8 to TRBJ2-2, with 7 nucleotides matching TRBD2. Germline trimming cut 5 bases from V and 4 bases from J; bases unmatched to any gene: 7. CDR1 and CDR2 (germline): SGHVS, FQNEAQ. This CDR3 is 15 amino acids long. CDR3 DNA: TGTGCCAGCAGCCCGATGGGGGAGGGCACCGGGGAGCTGTTTTTT. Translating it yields CASSPMGEGTGELFF.

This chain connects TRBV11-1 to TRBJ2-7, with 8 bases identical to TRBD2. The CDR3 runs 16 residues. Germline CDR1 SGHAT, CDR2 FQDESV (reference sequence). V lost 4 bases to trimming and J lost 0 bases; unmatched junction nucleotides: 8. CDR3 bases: TGTGCCAGCAGCTGGGGGGGAGCGGGGGACTCCTACGAGCAGTACTTC. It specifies CASSWGGAGDSYEQYF.

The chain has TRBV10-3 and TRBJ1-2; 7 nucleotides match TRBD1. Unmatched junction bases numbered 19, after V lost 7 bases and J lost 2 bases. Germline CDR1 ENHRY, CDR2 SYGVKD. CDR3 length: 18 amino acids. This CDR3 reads CAIISNPNRGTVNYGYTF. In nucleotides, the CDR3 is TGTGCCATCATCTCCAACCCTAACCGCGGGACAGTGAACTATGGCTACACCTTC.

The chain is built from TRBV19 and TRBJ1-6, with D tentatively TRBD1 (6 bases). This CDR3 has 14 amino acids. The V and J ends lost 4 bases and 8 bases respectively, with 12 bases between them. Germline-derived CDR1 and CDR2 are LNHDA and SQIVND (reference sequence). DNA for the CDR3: TGTGCCAGTAGTAACCGGGACACGGATTCACCCCTCCACTTT. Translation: CASSNRDTDSPLHF. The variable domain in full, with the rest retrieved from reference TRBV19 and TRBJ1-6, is DGGITQSPKYLFRKEGQNVTLSCEQNLNHDAMYWYRQDPGQGLRLIYYSQIVNDFQKGDIAEGYSVSREKKESFPLTVTSAQKNPTAFYLCASSNRDTDSPLHFGNGTRLTVT.

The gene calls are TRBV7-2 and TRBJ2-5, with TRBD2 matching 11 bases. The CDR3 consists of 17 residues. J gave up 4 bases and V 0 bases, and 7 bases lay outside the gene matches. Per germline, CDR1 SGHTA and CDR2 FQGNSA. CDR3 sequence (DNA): TGTGCCAGCAGCTTAGCTTCCAGTCTAGCGGGAGGAGAGACCCAGTACTTC. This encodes CASSLASSLAGGETQYF. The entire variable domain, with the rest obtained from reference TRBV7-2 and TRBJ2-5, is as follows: GAGVSQSPSNKVTEKGKDVELRCDPISGHTALYWYRQSLGQGLEFLIYFQGNSAPDKSGLPSDRFSAERTGGSVSTLTIQRTQQEDSAVYLCASSLASSLAGGETQYFGPGTRLLVL.

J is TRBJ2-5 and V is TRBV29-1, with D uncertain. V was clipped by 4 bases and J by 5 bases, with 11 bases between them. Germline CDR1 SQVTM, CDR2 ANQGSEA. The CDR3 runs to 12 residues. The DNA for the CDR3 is TGCAGCGTTGCGGTACAGTGGGAGACCCAGTACTTC. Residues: CSVAVQWETQYF.

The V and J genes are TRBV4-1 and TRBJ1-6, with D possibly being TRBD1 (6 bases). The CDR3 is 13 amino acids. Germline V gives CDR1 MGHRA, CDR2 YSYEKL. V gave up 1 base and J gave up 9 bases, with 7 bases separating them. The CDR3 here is CASSQVGGSPLHF. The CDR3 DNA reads TGCGCCAGCAGCCAAGTAGGGGGTTCACCCCTCCACTTT.

CDR3 nucleotide sequence: TGTGCCAGCAGCGCCGCGGGTGAGCAGTACTTC. Its translation is CASSAAGEQYF. The V call is TRBV13, the J call TRBJ2-7; D possibly corresponds to TRBD2 (5 bases). This CDR3 region has 11 residues. Germline CDR1 and CDR2: PRHDT and FYEKMQ (reference sequence). Trimming took 5 bases from V and 7 from J, leaving 9 bases between them.

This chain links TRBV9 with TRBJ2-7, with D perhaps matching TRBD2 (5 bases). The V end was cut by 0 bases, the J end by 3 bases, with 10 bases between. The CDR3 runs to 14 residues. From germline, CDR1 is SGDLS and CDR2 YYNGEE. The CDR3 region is CASSVEADYYEQYF. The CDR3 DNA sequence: TGTGCCAGCAGCGTAGAGGCTGACTACTACGAGCAGTACTTC. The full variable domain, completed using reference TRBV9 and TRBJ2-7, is DSGVTQTPKHLITATGQRVTLRCSPRSGDLSVYWYQQSLDQGLQFLIQYYNGEERAKGNILERFSAQQFPDLHSELNLSSLELGDSALYFCASSVEADYYEQYFGPGTRLTVT.